These 27 T cell receptor beta chains originate from one sample sequenced in a study of cytomegalovirus exposure and HLA in healthy donors. PCR employed 60 Vbeta and 13 Jbeta primers. TCRdb's table, derived via immunoSEQ multiplex PCR, lists solely in-frame clones and lacks some. The table lists around 100,000 clones, roughly 78% of them singletons. Source material: PBMCs. The receptors were sampled from a male donor in good health and CMV-seropositive.

This clone was counted between two and nine times. The chain uses TRBV6-5 and TRBJ2-7; 7 bases agree with TRBD1. CDR1 is MNHEY, CDR2 SVGAGI, per germline. The junction had 13 bases not matched to a gene; V was cut back by 6 bases and J by 5 bases. CDR3 length equals 15 residues. Written as DNA, the CDR3 is TGTGCCAGCAGCGTTACCTCCGGGACAGTGGACGAGCAGTACTTC. It translates to CASSVTSGTVDEQYF.

This clone was seen only a few times. The chain couples TRBV2 to TRBJ2-1, with TRBD1 identical over 10 bases. The V gene end was trimmed by 7 bases and the J gene end by 10 bases; junction bases not matched to a gene: 10. The CDR3 length is 14 residues. CDR1 SNHLY and CDR2 FYNNEI come from the germline V gene. The CDR3 DNA reads TGTGCCAGCAAAATTAAGACAGGGGGCGACGAGCAGTTCTTC. Its translation is CASKIKTGGDEQFF.

The rearrangement joins TRBV7-9 to TRBJ1-4; 9 bases are a match to TRBD1. There are 15 residues in the CDR3. Unmatched junction bases numbered 11, after V lost 5 bases and J lost 10 bases. From germline, CDR1 is SEHNR and CDR2 FQNEAQ (reference sequence). The DNA of the CDR3 is TGTGCCAGCAGCCCCCCCGGGACAGGGAAAGGAAAACTGTTTTTT. This codes for CASSPPGTGKGKLFF.

The V and J genes are TRBV27 and TRBJ1-2; TRBD1 agrees at 9 bases. Trimming removed 3 bases from V and 6 bases from J; junction bases left unmatched: 14. The CDR3 spans 17 residues. CDR1 MNHEY and CDR2 SMNVEV come from the germline V gene (reference sequence). The CDR3 protein is CASSLRMHRGLGNGYTF. The CDR3 bases are TGTGCCAGCAGTTTGAGGATGCACAGGGGGCTAGGAAATGGCTACACCTTC.

The V and J genes are TRBV5-4 and TRBJ2-5; 8 bases fit TRBD2. This CDR3 spans 13 amino acids. Germline CDR1 SGHNT, CDR2 YYREEE (reference sequence). Losses at the gene ends were 6 bases for V and 5 bases for J; bases not matched to a gene: 6. The CDR3 region has the DNA TGTGCCAGCACCCCGGGGGGGAAGGAGACCCAGTACTTC. Amino acid sequence: CASTPGGKETQYF.

In DNA, the CDR3 is TGTGCCTGGAGTGTAGAAGTGGGGCCTAACTATGGCTACACCTTC. As protein: CAWSVEVGPNYGYTF. The chain has TRBV30 and TRBJ1-2, with a weak D call TRBD1 (5 bases). Germline-derived CDR1 and CDR2 are GTSNPN and SVGIG (reference sequence). The CDR3 is 15 residues long. V shed 0 bases and J shed 0 bases, with 11 bases lying between them.

The chain joins TRBV7-9 to TRBJ1-2; D call uncertain. Germline assignment: CDR1 SEHNR and CDR2 FQNEAQ (reference sequence). The CDR3 consists of 13 residues. V was clipped by 1 base and J by 3 bases, with 6 bases between them. The CDR3 nucleotides read TGTGCCAGCAGCTTAGGAGGTGACTATGGCTACACCTTC. This gives the protein CASSLGGDYGYTF.

There are a few counts of this clone. The V call is TRBV28, the J call TRBJ1-6, with 11 positions matching TRBD1. CDR1 MDHEN and CDR2 SYDVKM come from the germline V gene. The CDR3 covers 13 residues. V was pared by 8 bases and J by 9 bases, with 3 bases of the junction left unmatched. CDR3 amino acids: CASGTGGGSPLHF. The CDR3 region has the DNA TGTGCCAGCGGGACAGGGGGAGGTTCACCCCTCCACTTT.

The chain recombines TRBV27 with TRBJ2-7, with a tentative D call TRBD2 (6 bases). V was pared by 5 bases and J by 4 bases, with 15 bases between. Germline assignment: CDR1 MNHEY and CDR2 SMNVEV (reference sequence). The CDR3 consists of 14 residues. The CDR3 DNA sequence: TGTGCCAGCAGTCCAGGGACTGGGGGTTACGAGCAGTACTTC. Translated: CASSPGTGGYEQYF.

The rearrangement links TRBV6-7 to TRBJ2-6; D uncertain. TRBV6-7 is an ORF, and what it does is uncertain. V lost 0 bases to trimming and J lost 3 bases, with 6 bases between them. This CDR3 has 15 residues. CDR3 in DNA: TGTGCCAGCAGTTACTCGGCCTTTGGGGCCAACGTCCTGACTTTC. Its protein is CASSYSAFGANVLTF.

The V gene is TRBV10-3, the J gene TRBJ2-7; the match to TRBD1 covers 8 bases. The CDR3 is 16 residues long. Germline CDR1 is ENHRY and CDR2 is SYGVKD. The junction had 7 bases not matched to a gene; V was cut back by 1 base and J by 2 bases. CDR3 protein: CAISELIQGAPYEQYF. CDR3 sequence (DNA): TGTGCCATCAGTGAGTTAATCCAGGGGGCTCCCTACGAGCAGTACTTC.

V is TRBV19 and J is TRBJ1-2, with 9 bases matching TRBD1. V was pared by 1 base and J by 7 bases, with 4 bases of the junction left unmatched. Germline V CDR1 and CDR2: LNHDA, SQIVND (reference sequence). The CDR3 totals 14 residues. The CDR3: CASSIATDRGGYTF. The CDR3 DNA is TGTGCCAGTAGTATAGCCACGGACAGGGGTGGCTACACCTTC.

This clone was detected a few times. The V gene is TRBV6-1, the J gene TRBJ1-2, with D tentatively TRBD1 (6 bases). The CDR3 extends over 15 amino acids. Trimming removed 3 bases from V and 3 bases from J, with 14 bases in between. The germline V gene encodes CDR1 MNHNS and CDR2 SASEGT. CDR3 in DNA: TGTGCCAGCAGTGACGGTATAGGGGGTGACTATGGCTACACCTTC. It specifies CASSDGIGGDYGYTF.

This clone has a handful of counts. The chain carries TRBV6-5 and TRBJ2-7, with D possibly matching TRBD2 (7 bases). The CDR3 runs 14 residues. V was clipped by 6 bases and J by 5 bases, with 17 bases between them. Germline V CDR1 and CDR2: MNHEY, SVGAGI. Written as DNA, the CDR3 is TGTGCCAGCAGCGGGTGGGAGGGGGGGAACGAGCAGTACTTC. Its protein product is CASSGWEGGNEQYF.

The chain recombines TRBV2 with TRBJ1-1; possibly TRBD1 for D (5 bases). This CDR3 spans 14 amino acids. The V gene lost 4 bases and the J gene lost 7 bases, with 16 bases spanning the gap. Germline CDR1 is SNHLY and CDR2 is FYNNEI. The CDR3 coding sequence is TGTGCCAGCAGTGTTGAGGGATTCGGGGGTGAAGCTTTCTTT. This codes for CASSVEGFGGEAFF.

This chain joins TRBV7-6 and TRBJ1-6; TRBD1 matches 9 bases. V lost 2 bases, J lost 7 bases, and 9 bases stayed unmatched. The germline gives CDR1 SGHVS, CDR2 FNYEAQ. This CDR3 spans 17 amino acids. DNA for the CDR3: TGTGCCAGCAGCTTAATGGGATCCGGGACAGGGAATTCACCCCTCCACTTT. It specifies CASSLMGSGTGNSPLHF. The full variable domain, rest sourced from reference TRBV7-6 and TRBJ1-6, is GAGVSQSPRYKVTKRGQDVALRCDPISGHVSLYWYRQALGQGPEFLTYFNYEAQQDKSGLPNDRFSAERPEGSISTLTIQRTEQRDSAMYRCASSLMGSGTGNSPLHFGNGTRLTVT.

The chain joins TRBV28 to TRBJ2-7, with 7 bases aligning to TRBD2. The J segment lost 3 bases and the V segment lost 5 bases, leaving 7 bases of the junction unmatched. CDR3 size: 14 residues. The germline CDR1 and CDR2 sequences are MDHEN and SYDVKM. The CDR3 is CASSASGTLYEQYF. In DNA, the CDR3 is TGTGCCAGCAGTGCGAGCGGGACTCTCTACGAGCAGTACTTC. Looking up the rest from reference TRBV28 and TRBJ2-7 gives the full variable domain: DVKVTQSSRYLVKRTGEKVFLECVQDMDHENMFWYRQDPGLGLRLIYFSYDVKMKEKGDIPEGYSVSREKKERFSLILESASTNQTSMYLCASSASGTLYEQYFGPGTRLTVT.

The chain is built from TRBV7-9 and TRBJ2-1; TRBD2 agrees at 7 bases. There are 17 residues in the CDR3. Germline V gene sequence: CDR1 SEHNR, CDR2 FQNEAQ (reference sequence). With V trimmed by 2 bases and J by 6 bases, 13 bases remained unmatched. CDR3 sequence reads: CASSLPGAAGRGNEQFF. CDR3 DNA: TGTGCCAGCAGCTTACCCGGGGCAGCGGGGAGAGGCAATGAGCAGTTCTTC.

J is TRBJ2-2 and V is TRBV7-9; the D gene is possibly TRBD1 (6 bases). The V gene's germline CDR1 is SEHNR and CDR2 FQNEAQ (reference sequence). The CDR3 totals 15 residues. Trimming pared 6 bases from V and 6 bases from J, leaving 17 bases between. CDR3 sequence: CASSGPLDSAGELFF. The CDR3 region has the DNA TGTGCCAGCAGTGGACCCTTGGACAGTGCCGGGGAGCTGTTTTTT.

This clone was found once. The J gene is TRBJ1-2, the V gene TRBV5-5; the D gene is possibly TRBD1 (6 bases). The CDR3 sequence is 14 residues long. V dropped 1 base and J dropped 4 bases, with 11 bases sitting between them. CDR1 and CDR2 from the germline V gene are SGHKS and YYEKEE (reference sequence). The CDR3 reads CASSLPGASYGYTF. CDR3 nucleotides: TGTGCCAGCAGCTTGCCAGGGGCTAGCTATGGCTACACCTTC.

The gene calls are TRBV5-4 and TRBJ2-7, with TRBD1 matching over 8 bases. The CDR3 totals 14 residues. From germline, CDR1 is SGHNT and CDR2 YYREEE (reference sequence). J gave up 2 bases and V 3 bases, and 4 bases lay outside the gene matches. Written as DNA, the CDR3 is TGTGCCAGCAGCTCCGGGACAGGACCCTACGAGCAGTACTTC. Translation gives CASSSGTGPYEQYF.

The chain joins TRBV5-5 to TRBJ1-2, with D maybe TRBD1 (5 bases). The CDR3 consists of 14 residues. Trimming took off 2 bases at V and 4 bases at J, with 12 bases between the two ends. The V gene's germline CDR1 is SGHKS and CDR2 YYEKEE (reference sequence). The CDR3 region has the DNA TGTGCCAGCAGCTTTTACGACGGGGGCTATGGCTACACCTTC. It translates to CASSFYDGGYGYTF.

In its sample, this clone was seen once. This chain links TRBV11-2 with TRBJ2-7, with D uncertain. Germline loops: CDR1 SGHAT, CDR2 FQNNGV. The V and J ends lost 1 base and 1 base respectively, with 5 bases between them. CDR3 size: 13 residues. CDR3 coding DNA: TGTGCCAGCAGCTTAGTACGGTCCTACGAGCAGTACTTC. It yields the protein CASSLVRSYEQYF.

This clone was counted only a few times. The chain uses TRBV7-8 and TRBJ1-6, with 7 nucleotides matching TRBD1. Germline-derived CDR1 and CDR2 are SGHVS and FQNEAQ. CDR3 length: 15 residues. J lost 9 bases, V lost 4 bases, and 9 bases had no gene match. CDR3 protein: CASSSTGSFLSPLHF. The CDR3 nucleotides are TGTGCCAGCAGCTCGACAGGGTCGTTTCTTTCACCCCTCCACTTT.

This clone was picked up a small number of times. The V call is TRBV4-1, the J call TRBJ1-1; tentatively, D is TRBD1 (6 bases). Germline V gene lookup returns CDR1 MGHRA and CDR2 YSYEKL. The germline V and J ends were trimmed by 5 bases and 0 bases, with 16 bases remaining between them. The CDR3 covers 16 residues. The DNA for the CDR3 is TGCGCCAGCAGCTTCTCGACAGGTTCTGTGAACACTGAAGCTTTCTTT. It codes for CASSFSTGSVNTEAFF.

V gene TRBV2 combines with J gene TRBJ1-5; D may be TRBD1 (5 bases). Trimming stripped 10 bases from V and 7 bases from J, with 17 bases between. Germline values: CDR1 SNHLY, CDR2 FYNNEI. The CDR3 contains 13 residues. CDR3 residues: CAIRRTGVQPQHF. The DNA of the CDR3 is TGTGCCATCAGGCGCACGGGGGTCCAGCCCCAGCATTTT.

The chain combines TRBV10-1 with TRBJ2-3, with 10 nucleotides matching TRBD2. Per germline, CDR1 WNHNN and CDR2 SYGVQD (reference sequence). The CDR3 length is 16 residues. With V trimmed by 3 bases and J by 2 bases, 5 bases remained unmatched. The CDR3 region has the DNA TGCGCCAGCAGTGACCACGGGACTAGCGTCACAGATACGCAGTATTTT. Translating it yields CASSDHGTSVTDTQYF.